This TCR beta chain was recovered during a study of neoadjuvant nivolumab and ipilimumab in lung cancer. In the study overall: Nivolumab 3 mg/kg was given days 1, 15 and 29, plus ipilimumab 1 mg/kg day 1 in combination. Findings and caveats of the study: Resected-tumor TCR richness correlated positively with pretherapy blood richness. TCR sequencing covered a small number of samples. Resected tumors had greater TCR richness and clonality than uninvolved lung.

The repertoire was sequenced with immunoSEQ multiplex PCR; TCRdb's copy has only in-frame clones and lacks some. The sample lists some 13,000 clones, nearly 70% occurring once. Notes on this clone: Its antigen remains unidentified.

Trimming removed 1 base at V and 9 bases at J, with 10 bases between. Germline loops: CDR1 SGHAT, CDR2 FQDESV (reference sequence). The CDR3 totals 12 residues. The rearrangement uses TRBV11-1 and TRBJ2-7; D not certain. This specimen was peripheral blood, taken after neoadjuvant nivolumab, alone or with ipilimumab, at or shortly before surgery. This clonotype was sampled from an adult with non-small cell lung cancer. The CDR3, as DNA: TGTGCCAGCAGCTTAGATCTGCAGAGGCAGTACTTC. Its translation: CASSLDLQRQYF.